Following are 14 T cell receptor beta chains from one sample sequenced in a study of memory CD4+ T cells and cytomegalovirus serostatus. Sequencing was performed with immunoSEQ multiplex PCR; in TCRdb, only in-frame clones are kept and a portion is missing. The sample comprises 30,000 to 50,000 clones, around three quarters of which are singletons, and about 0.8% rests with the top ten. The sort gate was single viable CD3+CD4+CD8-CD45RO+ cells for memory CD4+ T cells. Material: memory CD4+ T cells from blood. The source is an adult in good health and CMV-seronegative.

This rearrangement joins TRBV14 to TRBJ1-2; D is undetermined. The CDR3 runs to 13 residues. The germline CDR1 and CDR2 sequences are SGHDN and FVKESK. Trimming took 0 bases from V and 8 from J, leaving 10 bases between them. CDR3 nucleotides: TGTGCCAGCAGCCAAGAATCACAGACCGGCTACACCTTC. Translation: CASSQESQTGYTF.

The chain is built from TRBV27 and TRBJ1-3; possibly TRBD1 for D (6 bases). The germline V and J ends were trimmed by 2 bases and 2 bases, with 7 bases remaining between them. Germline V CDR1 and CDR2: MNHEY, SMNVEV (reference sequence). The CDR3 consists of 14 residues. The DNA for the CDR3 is TGTGCCAGCAGTTTAAAGGGGGCTGGAAACACCATATATTTT. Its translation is CASSLKGAGNTIYF.

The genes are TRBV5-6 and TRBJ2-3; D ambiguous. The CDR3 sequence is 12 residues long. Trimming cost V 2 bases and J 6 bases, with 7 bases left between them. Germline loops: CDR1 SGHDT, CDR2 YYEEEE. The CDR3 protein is CASSFIADTQYF. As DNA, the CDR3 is TGTGCCAGCAGCTTTATCGCCGATACGCAGTATTTT.

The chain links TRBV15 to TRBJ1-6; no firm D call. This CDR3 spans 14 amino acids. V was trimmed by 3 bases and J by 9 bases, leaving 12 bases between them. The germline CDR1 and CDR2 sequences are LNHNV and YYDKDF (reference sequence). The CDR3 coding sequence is TGTGCCACCAGCAGGGCCGGTGACGGTTCACCCCTCCACTTT. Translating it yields CATSRAGDGSPLHF. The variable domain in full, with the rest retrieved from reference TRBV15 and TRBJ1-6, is DAMVIQNPRYQVTQFGKPVTLSCSQTLNHNVMYWYQQKSSQAPKLLFHYYDKDFNNEADTPDNFQSRRPNTSFCFLDIRSPGLGDTAMYLCATSRAGDGSPLHFGNGTRLTVT.

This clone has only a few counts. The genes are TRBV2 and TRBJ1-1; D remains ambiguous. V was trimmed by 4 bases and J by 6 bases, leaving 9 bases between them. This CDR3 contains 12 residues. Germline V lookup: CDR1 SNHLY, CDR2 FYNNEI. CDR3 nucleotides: TGTGCCAGCAGTGTGGGCGGGGCTGAAGCTTTCTTT. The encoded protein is CASSVGGAEAFF.

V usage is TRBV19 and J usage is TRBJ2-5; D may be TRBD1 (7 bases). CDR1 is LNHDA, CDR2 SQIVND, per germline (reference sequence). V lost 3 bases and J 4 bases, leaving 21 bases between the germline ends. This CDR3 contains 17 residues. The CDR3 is CASSMRGRGDLLETQYF. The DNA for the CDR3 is TGTGCCAGTAGTATGAGGGGCAGGGGGGACTTACTAGAGACCCAGTACTTC.

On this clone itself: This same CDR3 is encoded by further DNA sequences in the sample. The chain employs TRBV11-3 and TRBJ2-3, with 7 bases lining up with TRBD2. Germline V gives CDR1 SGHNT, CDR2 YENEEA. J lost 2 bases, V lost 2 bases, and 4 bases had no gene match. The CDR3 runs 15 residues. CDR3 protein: CASSLRGGDTDTQYF. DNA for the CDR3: TGTGCCAGCAGCTTAAGGGGAGGGGACACAGATACGCAGTATTTT. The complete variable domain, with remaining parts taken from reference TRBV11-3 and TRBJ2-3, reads EAGVVQSPRYKIIEKKQPVAFWCNPISGHNTLYWYLQNLGQGPELLIRYENEEAVDDSQLPKDRFSAERLKGVDSTLKIQPAELGDSAVYLCASSLRGGDTDTQYFGPGTRLTVL.

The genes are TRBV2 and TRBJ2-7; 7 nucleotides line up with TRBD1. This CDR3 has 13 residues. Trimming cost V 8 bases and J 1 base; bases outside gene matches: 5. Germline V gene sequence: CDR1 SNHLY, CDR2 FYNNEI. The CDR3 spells CASSRDRSYEQYF. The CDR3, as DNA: TGTGCCAGCTCCCGGGACAGATCCTACGAGCAGTACTTC. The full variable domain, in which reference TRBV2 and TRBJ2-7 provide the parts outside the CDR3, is EPEVTQTPSHQVTQMGQEVILRCVPISNHLYFYWYRQILGQKVEFLVSFYNNEISEKSEIFDDQFSVERPDGSNFTLKIRSTKLEDSAMYFCASSRDRSYEQYFGPGTRLTVT.

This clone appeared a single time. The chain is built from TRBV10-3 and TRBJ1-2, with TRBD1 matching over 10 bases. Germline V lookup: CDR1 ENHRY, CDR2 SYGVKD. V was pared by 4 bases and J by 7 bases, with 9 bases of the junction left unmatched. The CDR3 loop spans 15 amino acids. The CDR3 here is CAISGGDRGVAGYTF. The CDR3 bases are TGTGCCATCAGTGGGGGGGACAGGGGCGTTGCTGGCTACACCTTC.

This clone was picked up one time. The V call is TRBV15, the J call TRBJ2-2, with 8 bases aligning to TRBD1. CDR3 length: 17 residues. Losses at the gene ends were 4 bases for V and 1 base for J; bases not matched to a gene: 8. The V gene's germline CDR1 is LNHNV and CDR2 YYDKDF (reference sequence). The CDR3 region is CATSNLDRGMNTGELFF. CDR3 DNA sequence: TGTGCCACCAGCAATTTAGACAGGGGTATGAACACCGGGGAGCTGTTTTTT.

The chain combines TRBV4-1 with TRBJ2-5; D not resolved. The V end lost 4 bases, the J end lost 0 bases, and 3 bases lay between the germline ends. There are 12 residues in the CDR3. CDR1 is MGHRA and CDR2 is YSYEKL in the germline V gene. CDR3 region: CASSPNQETQYF. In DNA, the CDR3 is TGCGCCAGCAGCCCCAACCAAGAGACCCAGTACTTC.

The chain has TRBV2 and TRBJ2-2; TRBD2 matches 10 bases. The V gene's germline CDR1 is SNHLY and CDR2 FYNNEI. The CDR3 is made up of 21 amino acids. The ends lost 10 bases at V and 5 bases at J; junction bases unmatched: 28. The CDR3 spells CAIPAPQGTPGLAKWTGELFF. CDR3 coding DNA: TGTGCCATTCCCGCGCCGCAGGGGACTCCGGGACTAGCGAAATGGACCGGGGAGCTGTTTTTT.

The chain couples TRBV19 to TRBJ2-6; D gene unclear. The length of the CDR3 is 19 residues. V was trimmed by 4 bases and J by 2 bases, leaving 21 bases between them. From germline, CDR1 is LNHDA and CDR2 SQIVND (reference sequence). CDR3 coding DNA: TGTGCCAGTAGTACCCGTCTTATCCCCTTCCGGACTGGGGCCAACGTCCTGACTTTC. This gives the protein CASSTRLIPFRTGANVLTF.

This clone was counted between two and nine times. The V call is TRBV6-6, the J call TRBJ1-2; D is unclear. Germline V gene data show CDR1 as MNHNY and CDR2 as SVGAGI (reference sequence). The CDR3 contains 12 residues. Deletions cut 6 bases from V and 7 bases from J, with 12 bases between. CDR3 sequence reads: CASRDPTGGYTF. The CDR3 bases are TGTGCCAGCAGGGATCCGACGGGTGGCTACACCTTC.